This T cell receptor (beta chain) was captured in a study of CD8 T cells in ankylosing spondylitis (TCRdb year 2017). Study-wide context: To find TCR variants linked to disease, the study profiled T cell receptor beta repertoires in ankylosing spondylitis patients and healthy donors. The whole study cohort included under 140 healthy donors and about two dozen ankylosing spondylitis patients. Peripheral blood was sampled, and synovial fluid was also collected from ankylosing spondylitis patients.

Results and caveats for the whole study, not just this receptor: A CD8+ phenotype was shown by the disease-linked clones, which were found at relatively low frequencies in peripheral blood. The disease-linked clones were reported as significantly enriched in matched synovial fluid samples from ankylosing spondylitis patients. Blood from ankylosing spondylitis patients appeared to be characterized by a TCR beta motif composed of about eight highly homologous amino acid variants. Some TCR beta motif variants had previously been reported in synovial fluid and blood of reactive arthritis patients, which suggested common disease-initiation mechanisms.

This clonotype was seen a handful of times. This receptor's antigen is unknown. Base qualities were left out, and no much larger clone turns up one base away. Trimming at the junction amounts to 2 bases on V and 0 bases on J, and the germline ends lie 5 bases apart. Counted from cysteine to phenylalanine, this CDR3 has 13 amino acids. Of all the DNA, just the CDR3 is kept, 39 bases in frame from base 1. The instrument was an Illumina HiSeq 2500. TCR beta libraries were prepared by quantitative 5'-RACE with molecular barcodes. In the paper's pipeline: Disease-linked TCR variants were identified with a new computational method built on a probabilistic model of VDJ rearrangement. TCRdb reanalyzed the raw reads on its own, using fastp at Q25 for trimming and MiXCR for clone calling, and kept in-frame beta chains. CDR3 protein duplicates are merged, each entry listing the most common genes and DNA. In this record, the V and J calls reflect TCRdb's handling and not the investigators' own analysis. For this sample the table gives 250,000 or so distinct CDR3 sequences, of which around 25% were detected only once. Over 0.55% of the sample is held by the ten biggest clonotypes.

This TCR was recovered from a male donor with ankylosing spondylitis or in good health (not recorded which). The chain joins TRBV12-3 or TRBV12-4 to TRBJ2-7; a confident D gene designation cannot be given. The material sequenced was blood, either unsorted or a sorted T cell fraction (not recorded which). The nucleotide sequence is given as TGTGCCAGCAGTTTACACCCCTCCTACGAGCAGTACTTC. This encodes CASSLHPSYEQYF.